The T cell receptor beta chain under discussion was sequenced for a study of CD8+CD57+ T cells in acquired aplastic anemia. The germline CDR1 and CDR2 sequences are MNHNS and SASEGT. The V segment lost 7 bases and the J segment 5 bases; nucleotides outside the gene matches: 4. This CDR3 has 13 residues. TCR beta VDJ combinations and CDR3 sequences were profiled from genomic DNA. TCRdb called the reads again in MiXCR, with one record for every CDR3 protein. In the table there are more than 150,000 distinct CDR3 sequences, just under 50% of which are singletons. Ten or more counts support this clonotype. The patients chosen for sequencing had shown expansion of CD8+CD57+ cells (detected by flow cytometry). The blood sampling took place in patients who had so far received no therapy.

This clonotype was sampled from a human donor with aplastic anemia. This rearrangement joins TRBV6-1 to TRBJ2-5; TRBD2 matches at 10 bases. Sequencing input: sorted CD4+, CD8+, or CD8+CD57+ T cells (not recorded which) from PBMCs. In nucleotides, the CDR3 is TGTGCCAGCACTAGCGGGAGAAGGGAGACCCAGTACTTC. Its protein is CASTSGRRETQYF.